The rows below give T cell receptor beta chains drawn from one sample of a study of human T cells and chemical hapten exposure. TCRdb analysed the RACE reads with MiXCR anew, one entry per CDR3 protein. The profile shows 150,000 to 200,000 distinct CDR3 sequences, roughly 15% of them singletons. The sequences come from whole blood, collected in connection with sensitization to the hapten diphenylcyclopropenone (DPC). The receptors were sampled from a woman in her twenties or thirties with alopecia areata. Some clones in this sample may be carry-over from other donors' samples. Each CDR3 is given with its conserved first and last residue.

v_gene: TRBV7-2; j_gene: TRBJ2-4; CDR3aa: CASSTRQDTKNIQYF
v_gene: TRBV18; j_gene: TRBJ1-3; CDR3aa: CASSPGLLSSGNTIYF
v_gene: TRBV6-5; j_gene: TRBJ2-1; CDR3aa: CASSYSRGDNEQFF
v_gene: TRBV5-1; j_gene: TRBJ1-6; CDR3aa: CASSLSGQGNSPLHF
v_gene: TRBV7-8; j_gene: TRBJ2-1; CDR3aa: CASSRRRPSSYNEQFF
v_gene: TRBV12-5; j_gene: TRBJ2-1; CDR3aa: CASGFWLAGGHEQFF
v_gene: TRBV9; j_gene: TRBJ2-3; CDR3aa: CASSAGLRTDTQYF
v_gene: TRBV20-1; j_gene: TRBJ1-2; CDR3aa: CSARELLTAYGYTF
v_gene: TRBV4-2; j_gene: TRBJ2-7; CDR3aa: CASSPLTSGRTVEQYF
v_gene: TRBV29-1; j_gene: TRBJ2-7; CDR3aa: CSVFDRSSYEQYF
v_gene: TRBV29-1; j_gene: TRBJ2-7; CDR3aa: CSVAGVGEQYF
v_gene: TRBV7-2; j_gene: TRBJ2-1; CDR3aa: CASSLAPTSGSSGNEQFF
v_gene: TRBV7-2; j_gene: TRBJ2-5; CDR3aa: CASSSTPSFETQYF
v_gene: TRBV6-2/TRBV6-3; j_gene: TRBJ1-2; CDR3aa: CASSYSRFSYGYTF
v_gene: TRBV28; j_gene: TRBJ2-7; CDR3aa: CASSSRSGQGIYEQYF
v_gene: TRBV7-3; j_gene: TRBJ1-1; CDR3aa: CASSLMEGFEAFF
v_gene: TRBV9; j_gene: TRBJ2-3; CDR3aa: CASSVDGTFADTQYF
v_gene: TRBV6-1; j_gene: TRBJ2-5; CDR3aa: CASSPGLAGGPLTETQYF
v_gene: TRBV18; j_gene: TRBJ2-1; CDR3aa: CASSPPEVKQFF
v_gene: TRBV20-1; j_gene: TRBJ2-7; CDR3aa: CSALRGGEQYF
v_gene: TRBV6-1; j_gene: TRBJ2-3; CDR3aa: CASRGSGRTPDTQYF
v_gene: TRBV7-2; j_gene: TRBJ2-2; CDR3aa: CASSLASGLLNTGELFF
v_gene: TRBV7-9; j_gene: TRBJ2-5; CDR3aa: CASSYIAGGWETQYF
v_gene: TRBV5-4; j_gene: TRBJ2-5; CDR3aa: CASSDWKETQYF
v_gene: TRBV11-1; j_gene: TRBJ2-2; CDR3aa: CASSLASSRELFF
v_gene: TRBV6-2/TRBV6-3; j_gene: TRBJ2-5; CDR3aa: CASSYGKTQYF
v_gene: TRBV6-1; j_gene: TRBJ1-1; CDR3aa: CASRDRENTEAFF
v_gene: TRBV27; j_gene: TRBJ1-1; CDR3aa: CASSSLVGTEAFF
v_gene: TRBV28; j_gene: TRBJ2-7; CDR3aa: CASSLLAGGAYEQYF
v_gene: TRBV24-1; j_gene: TRBJ2-1; CDR3aa: CATSDSSGTSTYNEQFF
v_gene: TRBV19; j_gene: TRBJ1-2; CDR3aa: CASSITTSGRYTF
v_gene: TRBV5-4; j_gene: TRBJ1-2; CDR3aa: CASSLGVGGVTF
v_gene: TRBV5-4; j_gene: TRBJ2-1; CDR3aa: CASKLAGNNEQFF
v_gene: TRBV19; j_gene: TRBJ2-2; CDR3aa: CASSQRLAGDFGELFF
v_gene: TRBV7-2; j_gene: TRBJ2-1; CDR3aa: CASSLALYANEQFF